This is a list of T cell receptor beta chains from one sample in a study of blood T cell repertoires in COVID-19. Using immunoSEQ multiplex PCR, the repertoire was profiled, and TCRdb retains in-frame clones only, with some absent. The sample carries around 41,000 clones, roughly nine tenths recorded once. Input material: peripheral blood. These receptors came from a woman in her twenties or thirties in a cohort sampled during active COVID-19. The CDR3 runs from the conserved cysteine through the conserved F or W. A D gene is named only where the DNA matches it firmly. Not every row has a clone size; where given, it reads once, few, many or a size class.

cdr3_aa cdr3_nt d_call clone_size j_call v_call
CASSQPSGIGYNEQFF TGTGCCAGCAGCCAACCTAGCGGTATAGGGTACAATGAGCAGTTCTTC TRBD2 . TRBJ2-1 TRBV4-2
CSVELASDILNTEAFF TGCAGCGTTGAATTAGCCTCGGACATTCTGAACACTGAAGCTTTCTTT . few TRBJ1-1 TRBV29-1
CASSEIGDYEQYF TGTGCCAGCAGTGAAATAGGGGACTACGAGCAGTACTTC . . TRBJ2-7 TRBV25-1
CASSRDRFYGYTF TGTGCCAGCAGTCGGGACAGATTCTATGGCTACACCTTC TRBD1 once TRBJ1-2 TRBV12-3/TRBV12-4
CASSPPFAVSYEQYF TGTGCCAGCAGCCCCCCCTTTGCGGTCTCCTACGAGCAGTACTTC . . TRBJ2-7 TRBV5-6
CASSLNAVFGGYTF TGTGCCAGCAGCTTAAATGCAGTATTTGGTGGCTACACCTTC . . TRBJ1-2 TRBV7-9
CASSVAAETSGSLYEQYF TGTGCCAGCAGCGTAGCTGCCGAGACTAGCGGGAGTTTATACGAGCAGTACTTC TRBD2 . TRBJ2-7 TRBV9
CASSRGQGGNQPQHF TGTGCCAGCAGCCGGGGACAGGGTGGTAATCAGCCCCAGCATTTT TRBD1 . TRBJ1-5 TRBV6-5
CASSQLAGGPGTQYF TGTGCCAGCAGCCAACTAGCGGGAGGGCCGGGTACGCAGTATTTT TRBD2 . TRBJ2-3 TRBV28
CARSNRGNTEAFF TGTGCCAGAAGCAACAGGGGAAACACTGAAGCTTTCTTT . . TRBJ1-1 TRBV7-5
CASSYTRGHQPQHF TGTGCCAGCAGTTACACCAGGGGGCATCAGCCCCAGCATTTT TRBD1 . TRBJ1-5 TRBV6-5